This T cell receptor (beta chain) derives from a study of HIV-infected patients and healthy controls. Ten or more counts support this clonotype. No cell fractionation was done, so the repertoire covers all unsorted peripheral blood T cells. cDNA was made from roughly 470 ng RNA using alpha and beta constant primers. Separate chain-specific third strand synthesis with multiplexing indices produced the alpha and beta libraries. TCRdb redid the calling of the 5' RACE reads with MiXCR, one entry per CDR3 protein. The sample includes more than 9,500 distinct CDR3 sequences, about 7% seen only once; the top ten take around 36%. CDR3 length: 15 residues. V lost 4 bases and J 5 bases, leaving 14 bases between the germline ends. CDR1 and CDR2 (germline): PRHDT, FYEKMQ (reference sequence).

Specimen: blood, collected before antiretroviral therapy. This chain connects TRBV13 to TRBJ2-2, with D perhaps assigned TRBD1 or TRBD2 (6 bases each). The source of this sequence is an adult with HIV infection. The CDR3 loop reads CASSSQGRGTGELFF. CDR3 DNA: TGTGCCAGCAGCTCACAGGGTCGGGGGACCGGGGAGCTGTTTTTT.